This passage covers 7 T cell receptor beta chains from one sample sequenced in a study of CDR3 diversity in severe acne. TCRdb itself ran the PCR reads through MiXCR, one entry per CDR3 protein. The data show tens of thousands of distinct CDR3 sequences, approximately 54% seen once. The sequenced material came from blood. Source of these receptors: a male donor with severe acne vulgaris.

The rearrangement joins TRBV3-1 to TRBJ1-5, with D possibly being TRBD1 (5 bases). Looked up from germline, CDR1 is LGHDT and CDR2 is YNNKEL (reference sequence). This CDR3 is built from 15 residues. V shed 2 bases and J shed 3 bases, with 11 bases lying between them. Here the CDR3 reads CASSQYKGPNQPQHF. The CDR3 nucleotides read TGTGCCAGCAGCCAATACAAGGGGCCCAATCAGCCCCAGCATTTT.

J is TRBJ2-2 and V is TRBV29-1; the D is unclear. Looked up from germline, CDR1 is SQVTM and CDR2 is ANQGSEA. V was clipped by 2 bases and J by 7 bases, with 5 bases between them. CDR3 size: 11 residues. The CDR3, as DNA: TGCAGCGTTGAAAGGGTCGGGGAGCTGTTTTTT. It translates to CSVERVGELFF.

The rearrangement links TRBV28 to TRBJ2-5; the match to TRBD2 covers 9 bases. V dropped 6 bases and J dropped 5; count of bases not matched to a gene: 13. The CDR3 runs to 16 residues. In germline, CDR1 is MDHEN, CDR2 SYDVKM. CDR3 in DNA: TGTGCCAGCAGCCTAGTAGGTAGCGGGAGCGGCGAGACCCAGTACTTC. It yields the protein CASSLVGSGSGETQYF.

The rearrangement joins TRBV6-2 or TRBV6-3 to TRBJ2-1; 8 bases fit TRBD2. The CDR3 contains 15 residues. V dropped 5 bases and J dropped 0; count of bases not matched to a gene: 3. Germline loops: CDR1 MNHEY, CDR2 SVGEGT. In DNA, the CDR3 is TGTGCCAGCAGTCGCGGGGGGAGCTCCTACAATGAGCAGTTCTTC. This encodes CASSRGGSSYNEQFF.

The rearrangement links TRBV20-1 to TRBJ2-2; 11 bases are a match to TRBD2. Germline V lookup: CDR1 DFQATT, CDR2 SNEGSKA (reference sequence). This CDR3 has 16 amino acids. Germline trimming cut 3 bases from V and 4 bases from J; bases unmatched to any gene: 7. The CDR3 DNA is TGCAGTGCTAGTGACCGTACTAGCGGGGGCACCGGGGAGCTGTTTTTT. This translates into CSASDRTSGGTGELFF.

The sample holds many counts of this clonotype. The CDR3 here is CASSPHVSIGSVDTQYF. DNA for the CDR3: TGCGCCAGCAGCCCTCATGTCTCGATAGGGAGCGTGGATACGCAGTATTTT. The chain has TRBV5-1 and TRBJ2-3; D is possibly TRBD2 (5 bases). V lost 4 bases, J lost 6 bases, and 24 bases lay in between. There are 17 residues in the CDR3. Per the germline V gene, CDR1 is SGHRS and CDR2 is YFSETQ.

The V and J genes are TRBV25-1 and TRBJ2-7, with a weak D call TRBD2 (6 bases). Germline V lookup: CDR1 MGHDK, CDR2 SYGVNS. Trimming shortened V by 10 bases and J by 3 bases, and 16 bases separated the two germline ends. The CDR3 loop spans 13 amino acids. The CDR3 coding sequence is TGTGCCATCTCATGGGGGGACGACTACGAGCAGTACTTC. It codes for CAISWGDDYEQYF.